The sequence of this T cell receptor (beta chain) was determined in a study of radiation and T cells in renal cell carcinoma. This CDR3 is built from 14 residues. V shed 4 bases and J shed 5 bases, with 14 bases lying between them. The germline V gene encodes CDR1 SGHNT and CDR2 YENEEA. Time point given: blood 2 weeks post-SBRT. Treatment of the sample: 15 Gy SBRT to primary tumor, nephrectomy 4 weeks later. The table came from immunoSEQ multiplex PCR; TCRdb's copy has only in-frame clones and leaves some out. The sample shows around 130,000 clones, approximately 90% of them seen only once. V usage is TRBV11-3 and J usage is TRBJ2-5; D is possibly TRBD1 (6 bases). This TCR was sampled from a woman aged 70-85 years with renal cell carcinoma. The starting material was blood, obtained from a patient whose treatment included radiotherapy and nephrectomy. Here the CDR3 reads CASSWGQGQETQYF. The CDR3 nucleotides read TGTGCCAGCAGCTGGGGGCAGGGCCAGGAGACCCAGTACTTC.